This passage covers 2 T cell receptor beta chains from one sample sequenced in a study of blood T cell repertoires in COVID-19. Clones were read by immunoSEQ multiplex PCR, and TCRdb kept only the in-frame ones, dropping some. The table has 57,000 or so clones, 70% to 90% seen once. Sample: peripheral blood. The receptors originated from a man between 65 and 85 years old with acute or convalescent COVID-19.

V gene TRBV19 combines with J gene TRBJ2-3, with D unresolved. The V and J ends lost 5 bases and 4 bases respectively, with 19 bases between them. This CDR3 is 16 amino acids long. The germline CDR1 and CDR2 sequences are LNHDA and SQIVND (reference sequence). CDR3 sequence reads: CASSPRPTSQADTQYF. CDR3 nucleotide sequence: TGTGCCAGTAGTCCCCGACCGACAAGTCAAGCAGATACGCAGTATTTT.

Turning to this clone: A junction boundary mismatches the germline segment, possibly from a read error. The V and J genes are TRBV7-7 and TRBJ2-5; TRBD1 matches at 9 bases. The germline gives CDR1 SSHAT, CDR2 FNYEAQ (reference sequence). This CDR3 is 16 amino acids long. CDR3 region: CASSHSGTGREETQYF. The CDR3, as DNA: TGTGCTAGCAGCCATTCAGGGACAGGGAGGGAAGAGACCCAGTACTTC.